These 28 T cell receptor beta chains came from one sample sequenced in a study of shared T cell receptors in the human thymus. Method: immunoSEQ multiplex PCR; TCRdb's copy keeps in-frame clones and lacks some. The table lists around 730,000 clones, 75% to 90% of them singletons. These data are also associated with another study on human thymus T cells.

Sequencing used thymocytes. The receptors shown here come from a girl under two years old with a congenital heart defect.

The chain combines TRBV6-4 with TRBJ1-3; D remains ambiguous. CDR3 length: 17 residues. V was pared by 6 bases and J by 0 bases, with 18 bases between. Germline V gene lookup returns CDR1 MRHNA and CDR2 SNTAGT. The CDR3 loop is CASSTFDCESSGNTIYF. Written as DNA, the CDR3 is TGTGCCAGCAGCACCTTTGACTGCGAGAGCTCTGGAAACACCATATATTTT.

This clone was picked up a small number of times. The gene calls are TRBV7-3 and TRBJ1-1; D unclear. Looked up from germline, CDR1 is SGHTA and CDR2 is FQGTGA. CDR3 size: 13 residues. V was cut by 3 bases and J by 3 bases, with 8 bases left in between. The CDR3 loop reads CASSFNSHTEAFF. The CDR3 DNA follows: TGTGCCAGCAGCTTTAACAGCCACACTGAAGCTTTCTTT.

The chain employs TRBV5-4 and TRBJ1-1; TRBD1 matches 9 bases. This CDR3 is built from 14 residues. Germline CDR1 is SGHNT and CDR2 is YYREEE (reference sequence). V lost 4 bases, J lost 2 bases, and 3 bases stayed unmatched. The CDR3 reads CASSKDRGNTEAFF. DNA for the CDR3: TGTGCCAGCAGCAAGGACAGGGGAAACACTGAAGCTTTCTTT.

This chain links TRBV5-6 with TRBJ2-3; D ambiguous. Germline-derived CDR1 and CDR2 are SGHDT and YYEEEE. V gave up 2 bases and J gave up 6 bases, with 7 bases separating them. The CDR3 has 12 residues. CDR3 coding DNA: TGTGCCAGCAGCTTCAGTGCCGATACGCAGTATTTT. It specifies CASSFSADTQYF.

The chain employs TRBV29-1 and TRBJ2-2; 9 nucleotides align to TRBD2. The CDR3 sequence is 17 residues long. V lost 4 bases, J lost 0 bases, and 9 bases stayed unmatched. Germline V gene lookup returns CDR1 SQVTM and CDR2 ANQGSEA. DNA of the CDR3: TGCAGCGTTGTCAGCACTAGCGGGCATCCGAACACCGGGGAGCTGTTTTTT. Amino acid sequence: CSVVSTSGHPNTGELFF.

V and J are TRBV25-1 and TRBJ2-1; 8 bases map to TRBD1. Looked up from germline, CDR1 is MGHDK and CDR2 is SYGVNS. This CDR3 is built from 17 residues. V was clipped by 5 bases and J by 4 bases; unmatched bases: 13. The CDR3 sequence is CASSRGTGPKIYNEQFF. Written as DNA, the CDR3 is TGTGCCAGCAGTCGCGGGACAGGCCCTAAAATATACAATGAGCAGTTCTTC.

This clone was counted between two and nine times. The V and J genes are TRBV11-2 and TRBJ2-5, with 7 positions matching TRBD1. The assigned J gene may be wrong: the sequence end matches TRBJ2-7 better. Per the germline V gene, CDR1 is SGHAT and CDR2 is FQNNGV. This CDR3 has 14 amino acids. The chain's CDR3 is CASSVGGGSYEQYF. The CDR3 DNA sequence: TGTGCCAGCAGCGTAGGGGGCGGTTCCTACGAGCAGTACTTC.

J is TRBJ1-2 and V is TRBV7-9; TRBD1 is a possible D gene (6 bases). This CDR3 region has 17 residues. The V gene's germline CDR1 is SEHNR and CDR2 FQNEAQ (reference sequence). V lost 1 base and J 4 bases, leaving 19 bases between the germline ends. CDR3 residues: CASSLDRQGFRGYGYTF. The CDR3 nucleotides are TGTGCCAGCAGCTTAGATCGGCAGGGGTTTCGGGGCTATGGCTACACCTTC.

This clone appeared a few times. The CDR3 spells CSVELGGMETQYF. In nucleotides, the CDR3 is TGCAGCGTTGAGTTGGGGGGGATGGAGACCCAGTACTTC. The genes are TRBV29-1 and TRBJ2-5; TRBD2 matches 7 bases. From germline, CDR1 is SQVTM and CDR2 ANQGSEA. V gave up 3 bases and J gave up 5 bases; unmatched junction bases: 6. The length of the CDR3 is 13 residues.

There are a few counts of this clone. CDR3 in amino acids: CASSQRDKSIHSGANVLTF. In nucleotides, the CDR3 is TGTGCCAGCAGCCAGCGGGACAAGAGTATTCACTCTGGGGCCAACGTCCTGACTTTC. The chain combines TRBV7-2 with TRBJ2-6, with a tentative D call TRBD2 (7 bases). There are 19 residues in the CDR3. V was trimmed by 5 bases and J by 0 bases, leaving 20 bases between them. Germline CDR1 reads SGHTA; CDR2 reads FQGNSA.

The J gene is TRBJ1-2, the V gene TRBV5-5; tentative D call: TRBD1 (6 bases). The CDR3 is 14 amino acids. V was cut by 0 bases and J by 8 bases, with 14 bases left in between. In germline, CDR1 is SGHKS, CDR2 YYEKEE (reference sequence). In nucleotides, the CDR3 is TGTGCCAGCAGCTTGGAAGGACAGTCTGGCGGCTACACCTTC. It codes for CASSLEGQSGGYTF.

V gene TRBV27 combines with J gene TRBJ1-5, with D perhaps TRBD1 (6 bases). V was clipped by 1 base and J by 3 bases, with 13 bases between them. This CDR3 spans 16 amino acids. CDR1 is MNHEY, CDR2 SMNVEV, per germline (reference sequence). The chain's CDR3 is CASSLWGGVINQPQHF. The CDR3, as DNA: TGTGCCAGCAGTTTATGGGGGGGCGTCATCAATCAGCCCCAGCATTTT.

This chain joins TRBV5-1 and TRBJ1-1; 10 bases line up with TRBD1. CDR1 SGHRS and CDR2 YFSETQ come from the germline V gene. This CDR3 has 15 residues. Germline trimming cut 0 bases from V and 4 bases from J; bases unmatched to any gene: 3. CDR3 sequence (DNA): TGCGCCAGCAGCTTGGCGGACAGGGGGAGCACTGAAGCTTTCTTT. Its protein is CASSLADRGSTEAFF. Together with reference TRBV5-1 and TRBJ1-1, the CDR3 gives the full variable domain: KAGVTQTPRYLIKTRGQQVTLSCSPISGHRSVSWYQQTPGQGLQFLFEYFSETQRNKGNFPGRFSGRQFSNSRSEMNVSTLELGDSALYLCASSLADRGSTEAFFGQGTRLTVV.

The rearrangement uses TRBV7-9 and TRBJ1-4; D remains ambiguous. The CDR3 covers 13 residues. V gave up 1 base and J gave up 8 bases, with 8 bases separating them. Germline V gene sequence: CDR1 SEHNR, CDR2 FQNEAQ (reference sequence). CDR3 nucleotides: TGTGCCAGCAGCTTAGGGTTGAGCGAAAAACTGTTTTTT. It encodes CASSLGLSEKLFF.

The CDR3 nucleotides are TGTGCCTGGAGTGGTACGGGACAGGGACGAGGCTACACCTTC. It translates to CAWSGTGQGRGYTF. The gene calls are TRBV30 and TRBJ1-2; 9 nucleotides match TRBD1. Germline values: CDR1 GTSNPN, CDR2 SVGIG (reference sequence). J lost 8 bases, V lost 1 base, and 8 bases had no gene match. The CDR3 runs to 14 residues.

The V and J genes are TRBV5-1 and TRBJ2-7; TRBD1 agrees at 9 bases. With 3 bases clipped from V and 2 bases from J, the junction kept 6 bases outside the gene matches. This CDR3 is built from 15 residues. CDR1 and CDR2 (germline): SGHRS, YFSETQ. The CDR3 loop reads CASSSRTGAPYEQYF. In nucleotides, the CDR3 is TGCGCCAGCAGCTCAAGGACAGGGGCTCCCTACGAGCAGTACTTC.

The V gene is TRBV4-3, the J gene TRBJ1-1; a weak D match, TRBD1 (6 bases). From germline, CDR1 is LGHNA and CDR2 YSLEER. The CDR3 runs to 15 residues. V lost 0 bases and J lost 10, with 18 bases in between. CDR3 loop: CASSQDAYSGVGAFF. The CDR3 nucleotides are TGCGCCAGCAGCCAAGACGCGTACTCAGGGGTCGGAGCTTTCTTT.

As DNA, the CDR3 is TGTGCCAGCAGCCCTAGACCCCTTCAGACCAATCAGCCCCAGCATTTT. Its protein product is CASSPRPLQTNQPQHF. The rearrangement uses TRBV7-2 and TRBJ1-5; D not resolved. V lost 5 bases to trimming and J lost 3 bases, with 17 bases between them. Germline CDR1 and CDR2: SGHTA and FQGNSA. The CDR3 totals 16 residues. Supplemented by reference TRBV7-2 and TRBJ1-5, the full variable domain reads GAGVSQSPSNKVTEKGKDVELRCDPISGHTALYWYRQSLGQGLEFLIYFQGNSAPDKSGLPSDRFSAERTGGSVSTLTIQRTQQEDSAVYLCASSPRPLQTNQPQHFGDGTRLSIL.

V gene TRBV28 combines with J gene TRBJ2-1; TRBD1 matches 8 bases. The CDR3 length is 14 residues. Germline CDR1 is MDHEN and CDR2 is SYDVKM. The V segment lost 2 bases and the J segment 9 bases; nucleotides outside the gene matches: 6. The CDR3 loop is CASSLAGQAAEQFF. The CDR3 nucleotides are TGTGCCAGCAGTTTAGCGGGACAGGCGGCTGAGCAGTTCTTC. Full variable domain (outside the CDR3, taken from reference TRBV28 and TRBJ2-1): DVKVTQSSRYLVKRTGEKVFLECVQDMDHENMFWYRQDPGLGLRLIYFSYDVKMKEKGDIPEGYSVSREKKERFSLILESASTNQTSMYLCASSLAGQAAEQFFGPGTRLTVL.

This clone came up once. The V and J genes are TRBV18 and TRBJ2-1, with 10 bases that match TRBD2. The J segment lost 4 bases and the V segment lost 6 bases, leaving 15 bases of the junction unmatched. The length of the CDR3 is 18 residues. Germline V gives CDR1 KGHSH, CDR2 LQKENI. CDR3 protein: CASSPSGGRPVQYNEQFF. DNA for the CDR3: TGTGCCAGCTCCCCTAGCGGGGGAAGACCCGTCCAATACAATGAGCAGTTCTTC.

The chain has TRBV5-6 and TRBJ2-5; TRBD1 is a possible D gene (6 bases). Germline V gives CDR1 SGHDT, CDR2 YYEEEE. Deletions cut 3 bases from V and 1 base from J, with 10 bases between. CDR3 length equals 14 residues. CDR3 residues: CASSSGQIQETQYF. The CDR3 coding sequence is TGTGCCAGCAGCTCAGGACAGATCCAAGAGACCCAGTACTTC.

This chain uses TRBV19 with TRBJ1-5; D remains ambiguous. V shed 6 bases and J shed 4 bases, with 19 bases lying between them. Germline assignment: CDR1 LNHDA and CDR2 SQIVND (reference sequence). The CDR3 totals 16 residues. CDR3 region: CASSTPGRDLNQPQHF. The CDR3 DNA follows: TGTGCCAGTAGCACACCGGGCCGGGATCTTAATCAGCCCCAGCATTTT.

The V call is TRBV20-1, the J call TRBJ1-2; D gene unclear. Germline-derived CDR1 and CDR2 are DFQATT and SNEGSKA (reference sequence). This CDR3 is 9 amino acids long. V lost 3 bases and J lost 10, with 6 bases in between. The CDR3 loop reads CSASHFYTF. For the CDR3, the DNA is TGCAGTGCTAGCCACTTCTACACCTTC.

DNA for the CDR3: TGCGCCAGCAGCCAAGATCGGGGCGGGGGTTCGTCCTACAATGAGCAGTTCTTC. Amino acid sequence: CASSQDRGGGSSYNEQFF. J is TRBJ2-1 and V is TRBV4-1; TRBD2 matches at 7 bases. In germline, CDR1 is MGHRA, CDR2 YSYEKL. V dropped 0 bases and J dropped 1; count of bases not matched to a gene: 9. This CDR3 is built from 18 residues.

The chain links TRBV6-4 to TRBJ1-3, with a possible D match to TRBD1 (6 bases). V lost 6 bases, J lost 3 bases, and 24 bases lay in between. Germline V gene sequence: CDR1 MRHNA, CDR2 SNTAGT. The CDR3 runs 18 residues. CDR3 bases: TGTGCCAGCAGGGCCTTATGGGACACACGGACTTTTGGAAACACCATATATTTT. Translating gives CASRALWDTRTFGNTIYF.

The CDR3 sequence: CATRLFPCPQHF. The DNA for the CDR3 is TGTGCCACCCGACTATTCCCGTGTCCCCAGCATTTT. This rearrangement joins TRBV6-5 to TRBJ1-5; no clear D gene. Looked up from germline, CDR1 is MNHEY and CDR2 is SVGAGI. Trimming left V 10 bases short and J 10 bases short, with 17 bases between. CDR3 length: 12 amino acids.

The chain uses TRBV7-3 and TRBJ1-1; D gene ambiguous. V lost 2 bases and J lost 3, with 16 bases in between. The CDR3 covers 16 residues. Germline V gene sequence: CDR1 SGHTA, CDR2 FQGTGA. This CDR3 is CASSLGQVTNYTEAFF. CDR3 bases: TGTGCCAGCAGCTTAGGCCAGGTGACGAACTACACTGAAGCTTTCTTT.

V gene TRBV7-9 combines with J gene TRBJ1-4; no clear D gene. The CDR3 loop spans 15 amino acids. The germline V and J ends were trimmed by 0 bases and 0 bases, with 5 bases remaining between them. CDR1 is SEHNR and CDR2 is FQNEAQ in the germline V gene (reference sequence). The CDR3 nucleotides read TGTGCCAGCAGCTTAGCGGCAGCAACTAATGAAAAACTGTTTTTT. Translated, it gives CASSLAAATNEKLFF. The full variable domain, with the rest looked up from reference TRBV7-9 and TRBJ1-4, is DTGVSQNPRHKITKRGQNVTFRCDPISEHNRLYWYRQTLGQGPEFLTYFQNEAQLEKSRLLSDRFSAERPKGSFSTLEIQRTEQGDSAMYLCASSLAAATNEKLFFGSGTQLSVL.